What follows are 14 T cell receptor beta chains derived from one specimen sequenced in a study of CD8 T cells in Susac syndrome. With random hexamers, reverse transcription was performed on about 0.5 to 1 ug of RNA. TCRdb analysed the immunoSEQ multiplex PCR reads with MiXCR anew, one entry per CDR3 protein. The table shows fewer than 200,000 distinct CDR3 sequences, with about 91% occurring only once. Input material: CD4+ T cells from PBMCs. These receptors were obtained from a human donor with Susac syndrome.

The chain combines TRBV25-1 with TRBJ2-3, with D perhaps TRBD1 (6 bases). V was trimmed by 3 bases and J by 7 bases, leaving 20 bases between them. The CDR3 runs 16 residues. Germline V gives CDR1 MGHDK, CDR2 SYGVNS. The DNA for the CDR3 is TGTGCCAGCAGTGACGGTGGGGGCTTTTTAGGAAATACGCAGTATTTT. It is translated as CASSDGGGFLGNTQYF.

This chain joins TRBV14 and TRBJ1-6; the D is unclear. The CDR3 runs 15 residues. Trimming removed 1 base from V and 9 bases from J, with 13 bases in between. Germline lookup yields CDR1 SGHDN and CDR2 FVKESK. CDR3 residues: CASSQVPPTSSPLHF. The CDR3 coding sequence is TGTGCCAGCAGCCAAGTTCCCCCGACAAGTTCACCCCTCCACTTT.

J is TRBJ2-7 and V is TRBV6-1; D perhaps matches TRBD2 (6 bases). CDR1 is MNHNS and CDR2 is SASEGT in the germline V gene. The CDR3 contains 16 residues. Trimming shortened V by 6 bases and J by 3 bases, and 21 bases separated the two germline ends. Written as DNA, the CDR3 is TGTGCCAGCAGCCCAAACCTCTCCGGGGGACTCTACGAGCAGTACTTC. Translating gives CASSPNLSGGLYEQYF.

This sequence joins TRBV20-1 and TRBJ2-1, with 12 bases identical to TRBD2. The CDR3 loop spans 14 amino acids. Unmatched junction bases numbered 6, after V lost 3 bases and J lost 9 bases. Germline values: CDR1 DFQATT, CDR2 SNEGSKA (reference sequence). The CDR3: CSARTSGSGSEQFF. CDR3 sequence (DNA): TGCAGTGCTAGGACTAGCGGGAGTGGTAGTGAGCAGTTCTTC.

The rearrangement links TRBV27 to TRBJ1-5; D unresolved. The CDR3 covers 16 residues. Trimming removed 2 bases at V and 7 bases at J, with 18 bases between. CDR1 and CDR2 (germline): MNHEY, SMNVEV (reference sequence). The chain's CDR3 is CASSLGSGGAGQPQHF. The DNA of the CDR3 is TGTGCCAGCAGTTTAGGGTCGGGAGGAGCGGGGCAGCCCCAGCATTTT.

CDR3 protein: CATSDGAGRIYNEQFF. CDR3 nucleotides: TGTGCCACCAGTGATGGGGCCGGGCGGATCTACAATGAGCAGTTCTTC. V and J are TRBV24-1 and TRBJ2-1; tentatively, D is TRBD1 (5 bases). The CDR3 extends over 16 amino acids. Germline lookup yields CDR1 KGHDR and CDR2 SFDVKD. Trimming shortened V by 3 bases and J by 3 bases, and 14 bases separated the two germline ends.

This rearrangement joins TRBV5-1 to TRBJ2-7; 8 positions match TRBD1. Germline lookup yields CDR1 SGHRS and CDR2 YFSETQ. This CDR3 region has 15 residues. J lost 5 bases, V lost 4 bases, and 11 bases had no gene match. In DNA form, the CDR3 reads TGCGCCAGCAGCGTCACCGGGACAGGTATCCACGAGCAGTACTTC. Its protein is CASSVTGTGIHEQYF. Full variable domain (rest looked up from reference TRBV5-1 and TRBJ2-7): KAGVTQTPRYLIKTRGQQVTLSCSPISGHRSVSWYQQTPGQGLQFLFEYFSETQRNKGNFPGRFSGRQFSNSRSEMNVSTLELGDSALYLCASSVTGTGIHEQYFGPGTRLTVT.

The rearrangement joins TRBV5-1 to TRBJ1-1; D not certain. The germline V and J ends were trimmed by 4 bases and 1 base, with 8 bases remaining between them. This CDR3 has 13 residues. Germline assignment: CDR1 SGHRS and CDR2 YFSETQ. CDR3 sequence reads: CASSVGQNTEAFF. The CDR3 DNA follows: TGCGCCAGCAGCGTAGGGCAGAACACTGAAGCTTTCTTT.

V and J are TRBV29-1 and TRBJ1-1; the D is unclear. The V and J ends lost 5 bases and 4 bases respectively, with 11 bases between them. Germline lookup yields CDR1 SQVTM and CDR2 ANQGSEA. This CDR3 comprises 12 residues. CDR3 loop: CSVSLESTEAFF. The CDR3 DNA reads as TGCAGCGTTAGTTTAGAGTCCACTGAAGCTTTCTTT.

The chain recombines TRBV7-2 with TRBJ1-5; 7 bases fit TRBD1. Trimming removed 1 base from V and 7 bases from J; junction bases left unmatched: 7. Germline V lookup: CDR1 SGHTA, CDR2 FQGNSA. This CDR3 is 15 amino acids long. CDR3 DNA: TGTGCCAGCAGCTTAGTAGGACAGGTCTCCCAGCCCCAGCATTTT. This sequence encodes CASSLVGQVSQPQHF.

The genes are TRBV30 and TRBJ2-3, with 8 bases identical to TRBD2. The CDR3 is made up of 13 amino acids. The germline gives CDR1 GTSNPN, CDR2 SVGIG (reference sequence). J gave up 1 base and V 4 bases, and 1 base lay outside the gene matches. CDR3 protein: CAWILAGTDTQYF. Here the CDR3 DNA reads TGTGCCTGGATACTAGCGGGCACAGATACGCAGTATTTT.

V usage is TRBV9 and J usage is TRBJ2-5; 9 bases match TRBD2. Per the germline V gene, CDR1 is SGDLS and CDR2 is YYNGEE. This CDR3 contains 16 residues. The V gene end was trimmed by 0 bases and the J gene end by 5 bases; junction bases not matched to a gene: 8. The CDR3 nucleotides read TGTGCCAGCAGCGTAGGGAGCGGGGGGCCGTGGGAGACCCAGTACTTC. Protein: CASSVGSGGPWETQYF. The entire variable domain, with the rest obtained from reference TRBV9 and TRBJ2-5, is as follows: DSGVTQTPKHLITATGQRVTLRCSPRSGDLSVYWYQQSLDQGLQFLIQYYNGEERAKGNILERFSAQQFPDLHSELNLSSLELGDSALYFCASSVGSGGPWETQYFGPGTRLLVL.

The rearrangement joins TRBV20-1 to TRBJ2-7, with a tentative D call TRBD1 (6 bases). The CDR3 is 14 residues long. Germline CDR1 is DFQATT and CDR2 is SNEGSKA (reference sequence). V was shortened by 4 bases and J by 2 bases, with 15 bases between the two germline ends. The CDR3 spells CSATDRTAAYEQYF. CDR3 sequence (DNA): TGCAGTGCTACGGACCGGACAGCCGCCTACGAGCAGTACTTC.

The CDR3 DNA follows: TGCGCCAGCAGCTCCGGGACAGCAGAGACCCAGTACTTC. It specifies CASSSGTAETQYF. The genes are TRBV5-1 and TRBJ2-5, with 7 bases lining up with TRBD1. The CDR3 covers 13 residues. Trimming cost V 3 bases and J 4 bases; bases outside gene matches: 3. Germline CDR1 is SGHRS and CDR2 is YFSETQ.